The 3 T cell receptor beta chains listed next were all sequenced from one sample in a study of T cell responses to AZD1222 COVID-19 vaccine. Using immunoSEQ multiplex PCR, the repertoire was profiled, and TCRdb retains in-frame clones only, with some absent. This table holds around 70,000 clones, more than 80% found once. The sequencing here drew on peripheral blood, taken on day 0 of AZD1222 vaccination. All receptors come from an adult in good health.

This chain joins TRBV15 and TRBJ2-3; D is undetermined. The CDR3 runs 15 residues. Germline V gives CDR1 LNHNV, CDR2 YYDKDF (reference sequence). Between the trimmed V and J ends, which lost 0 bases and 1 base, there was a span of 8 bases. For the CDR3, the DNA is TGTGCCACCAGCAGAGATCTAGGACGCACAGATACGCAGTATTTT. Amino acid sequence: CATSRDLGRTDTQYF. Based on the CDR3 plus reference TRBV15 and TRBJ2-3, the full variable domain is DAMVIQNPRYQVTQFGKPVTLSCSQTLNHNVMYWYQQKSSQAPKLLFHYYDKDFNNEADTPDNFQSRRPNTSFCFLDIRSPGLGDTAMYLCATSRDLGRTDTQYFGPGTRLTVL.

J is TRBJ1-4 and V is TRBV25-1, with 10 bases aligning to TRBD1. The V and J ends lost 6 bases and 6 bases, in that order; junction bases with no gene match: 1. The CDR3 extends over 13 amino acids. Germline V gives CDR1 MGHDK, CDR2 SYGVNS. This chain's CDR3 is CASRGQGDEKLFF. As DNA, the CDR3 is TGTGCCAGCAGAGGACAGGGGGATGAAAAACTGTTTTTT.

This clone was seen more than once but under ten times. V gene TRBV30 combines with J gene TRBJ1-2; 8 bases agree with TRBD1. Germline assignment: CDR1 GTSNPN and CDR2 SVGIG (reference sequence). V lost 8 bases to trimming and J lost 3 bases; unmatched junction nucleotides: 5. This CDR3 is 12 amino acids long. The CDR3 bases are TGTGCCGGGACAGGACGCTACTATGGCTACACCTTC. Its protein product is CAGTGRYYGYTF.